A single sample is the source of the 24 T cell receptor beta chains below, sequenced in a study of OX40 agonist ivuxolimab in advanced cancers. Produced via immunoSEQ multiplex PCR; TCRdb's table is partial and in-frame only. This table has about 68,000 clones, around nine tenths appearing once. Source: CD4+ or CD8+ T cells sorted from blood, taken in a trial of the OX40 agonist ivuxolimab. The receptors come from an adult with an advanced solid tumor such as melanoma, head and neck, liver or kidney cancer.

The chain uses TRBV6-6 and TRBJ2-2, with D tentatively TRBD1 (6 bases). Germline CDR1 reads MNHNY; CDR2 reads SVGAGI (reference sequence). CDR3 length: 16 residues. V was shortened by 5 bases and J by 4 bases, with 17 bases between the two germline ends. The chain's CDR3 is CASSPPGRGGTGELFF. DNA of the CDR3: TGTGCCAGCAGTCCCCCTGGGAGAGGGGGCACCGGGGAGCTGTTTTTT.

This clone is deemed medium-sized. The V and J genes are TRBV28 and TRBJ2-7, with TRBD1 matching over 11 bases. Losses at the gene ends were 5 bases for V and 6 bases for J; bases not matched to a gene: 3. Germline V gene lookup returns CDR1 MDHEN and CDR2 SYDVKM. The CDR3 is 13 amino acids. The CDR3 coding sequence is TGTGCCAGCAGTCGGACAGGGGGCGGCGAGCAGTACTTC. Amino acid sequence: CASSRTGGGEQYF. The complete variable domain, with remaining parts taken from reference TRBV28 and TRBJ2-7, reads DVKVTQSSRYLVKRTGEKVFLECVQDMDHENMFWYRQDPGLGLRLIYFSYDVKMKEKGDIPEGYSVSREKKERFSLILESASTNQTSMYLCASSRTGGGEQYFGPGTRLTVT.

This clone was observed a few times. The chain couples TRBV18 to TRBJ2-5; D is ambiguous. This CDR3 has 14 amino acids. Deletions cut 3 bases from V and 2 bases from J, with 10 bases between. CDR1 KGHSH and CDR2 LQKENI come from the germline V gene. CDR3 nucleotides: TGTGCCAGCTCACCGCCTGTGGCTCAAGAGACCCAGTACTTC. Its protein is CASSPPVAQETQYF.

On this clone itself: The junction departs from germline at one end; a sequencing error may be responsible. Other DNA sequences in the sample encode the same CDR3. The chain is built from TRBV7-9 and TRBJ2-7, with TRBD2 matching 11 bases. This CDR3 comprises 13 residues. Germline assignment: CDR1 SEHNR and CDR2 FQNEAQ (reference sequence). CDR3 DNA: TGTGCCAGCAGCCTAGCGGGGGGTAGAGAGCAGTACTTC. Amino acids: CASSLAGGREQYF.

The chain combines TRBV2 with TRBJ2-7; D perhaps matches TRBD1 (5 bases). The CDR3 has 11 residues. CDR1 and CDR2 from the germline V gene are SNHLY and FYNNEI. V was pared by 7 bases and J by 3 bases, with 7 bases between. The CDR3 reads CASKTVYEQYF. The CDR3 nucleotides read TGTGCCAGCAAGACAGTCTACGAGCAGTACTTC.

The chain is built from TRBV5-6 and TRBJ1-4, with TRBD1 as a possible D gene (6 bases). The CDR3 spans 15 residues. Trimming took off 8 bases at V and 0 bases at J, with 14 bases between the two ends. Germline CDR1 and CDR2: SGHDT and YYEEEE. The CDR3 region has the DNA TGTGCCAGTAAGGAGCAGGGGACAACTAATGAAAAACTGTTTTTT. Its translation: CASKEQGTTNEKLFF. The complete variable domain, with remaining parts taken from reference TRBV5-6 and TRBJ1-4, reads DAGVTQSPTHLIKTRGQQVTLRCSPKSGHDTVSWYQQALGQGPQFIFQYYEEEERQRGNFPDRFSGHQFPNYSSELNVNALLLGDSALYLCASKEQGTTNEKLFFGSGTQLSVL.

This chain connects TRBV11-2 to TRBJ2-1, with D possibly being TRBD1 (5 bases). Germline CDR1 is SGHAT and CDR2 is FQNNGV. V was pared by 4 bases and J by 3 bases, with 10 bases between. The CDR3 is made up of 14 amino acids. In DNA form, the CDR3 reads TGTGCCAGCAGCTCCAGGGTTTTCTACAATGAGCAGTTCTTC. As protein: CASSSRVFYNEQFF.

The chain carries TRBV4-1 and TRBJ2-1; 15 bases align to TRBD2. Germline CDR1 MGHRA, CDR2 YSYEKL. The length of the CDR3 is 19 residues. Losses at the gene ends were 2 bases for V and 4 bases for J; bases not matched to a gene: 9. CDR3 nucleotides: TGCGCCAGCAGCCAACCGGGACTAGCGGGAGGATTGCGTTACAATGAGCAGTTCTTC. Translating it yields CASSQPGLAGGLRYNEQFF.

The chain uses TRBV4-1 and TRBJ1-2; 7 bases are a match to TRBD1. The CDR3 is 16 residues long. V lost 4 bases, J lost 4 bases, and 12 bases stayed unmatched. CDR1 is MGHRA and CDR2 is YSYEKL in the germline V gene. This CDR3 is CASSPGQSGTAYGYTF. The DNA for the CDR3 is TGCGCCAGCAGCCCCGGCCAGTCCGGGACAGCCTATGGCTACACCTTC.

V usage is TRBV2 and J usage is TRBJ1-2; 8 nucleotides match TRBD1. The trim removed 7 bases at V and 4 bases at J, leaving 2 bases unmatched. Germline V CDR1 and CDR2: SNHLY, FYNNEI. The CDR3 runs 12 residues. The CDR3 DNA is TGTGCCAGCACGGGACAGGCCTATGGCTACACCTTC. It yields the protein CASTGQAYGYTF.

V is TRBV5-1 and J is TRBJ1-3; no clear D. The CDR3 loop spans 12 amino acids. Deletions cut 5 bases from V and 3 bases from J, with 6 bases between. Germline V gene data show CDR1 as SGHRS and CDR2 as YFSETQ. CDR3: CASSLHGNTIYF. The CDR3 nucleotides read TGCGCCAGCAGTCTCCATGGAAACACCATATATTTT.

This chain connects TRBV5-1 to TRBJ2-7, with TRBD1 identical over 10 bases. Germline V gives CDR1 SGHRS, CDR2 YFSETQ. The CDR3 extends over 16 amino acids. V lost 0 bases to trimming and J lost 4 bases; unmatched junction nucleotides: 7. CDR3 in DNA: TGCGCCAGCAGCTTGGGGATGGGGGGACAGGGGTACGAGCAGTACTTC. Translating gives CASSLGMGGQGYEQYF.

The rearrangement uses TRBV5-1 and TRBJ2-5, with TRBD2 matching over 8 bases. Germline CDR1 SGHRS, CDR2 YFSETQ. The junction had 8 bases not matched to a gene; V was cut back by 2 bases and J by 5 bases. This CDR3 is built from 15 residues. CDR3 protein: CASSLAGEGYETQYF. The CDR3 region has the DNA TGCGCCAGCAGCTTAGCGGGAGAAGGGTACGAGACCCAGTACTTC.

The rearrangement joins TRBV11-2 to TRBJ1-1; 8 bases align to TRBD1. Looked up from germline, CDR1 is SGHAT and CDR2 is FQNNGV. The trim removed 5 bases at V and 4 bases at J, leaving 6 bases unmatched. The CDR3 spans 14 residues. DNA for the CDR3: TGTGCCAGCAGCGCGCGGACAGGGAGCACTGAAGCTTTCTTT. Its protein is CASSARTGSTEAFF.

This clone showed up just once. The V gene is TRBV11-2, the J gene TRBJ1-1, with D uncertain. The germline V gene has CDR1 SGHAT and CDR2 FQNNGV. The CDR3 has 14 amino acids. V lost 0 bases, J lost 7 bases, and 12 bases lay in between. In nucleotides, the CDR3 is TGTGCCAGCAGCTTAGATCACGGGCTGGGTGAAGCTTTCTTT. Its translation is CASSLDHGLGEAFF. Filled out from reference TRBV11-2 and TRBJ1-1, the complete variable domain reads EAGVAQSPRYKIIEKRQSVAFWCNPISGHATLYWYQQILGQGPKLLIQFQNNGVVDDSQLPKDRFSAERLKGVDSTLKIQPAKLEDSAVYLCASSLDHGLGEAFFGQGTRLTVV.

J is TRBJ2-5 and V is TRBV19; D possibly corresponds to TRBD2 (5 bases). The CDR3 contains 15 residues. In germline, CDR1 is LNHDA, CDR2 SQIVND (reference sequence). V lost 3 bases and J 3 bases, leaving 14 bases between the germline ends. The CDR3 loop reads CASSIPGLGKETQYF. CDR3 in DNA: TGTGCCAGTAGTATCCCCGGACTGGGAAAAGAGACCCAGTACTTC. The variable domain in full, completed from reference TRBV19 and TRBJ2-5, reads DGGITQSPKYLFRKEGQNVTLSCEQNLNHDAMYWYRQDPGQGLRLIYYSQIVNDFQKGDIAEGYSVSREKKESFPLTVTSAQKNPTAFYLCASSIPGLGKETQYFGPGTRLLVL.

This sequence joins TRBV4-2 and TRBJ1-3; no definite D call. Germline lookup yields CDR1 LGHNA and CDR2 YNFKEQ. This CDR3 region has 12 residues. Trimming stripped 5 bases from V and 3 bases from J, with 5 bases between. The DNA for the CDR3 is TGTGCCAGCAGCGGAGATGGAAACACCATATATTTT. Its translation: CASSGDGNTIYF.

The CDR3 sequence: CASSFTEATNEKLFF. CDR3 DNA: TGTGCCAGCAGTTTTACAGAGGCAACTAATGAAAAACTGTTTTTT. The chain joins TRBV2 to TRBJ1-4; no clear D gene. CDR1 is SNHLY, CDR2 FYNNEI, per germline. This CDR3 comprises 15 residues. Deletions cut 5 bases from V and 0 bases from J, with 10 bases between.

The chain is built from TRBV19 and TRBJ1-6, with D perhaps TRBD1 (5 bases). The CDR3 consists of 15 residues. Germline lookup yields CDR1 LNHDA and CDR2 SQIVND (reference sequence). The germline V and J ends were trimmed by 3 bases and 8 bases, with 14 bases remaining between them. The CDR3 loop is CASSMEGASYSPLHF. CDR3 bases: TGTGCCAGTAGTATGGAAGGGGCCAGCTATTCACCCCTCCACTTT.

V usage is TRBV13 and J usage is TRBJ2-1; TRBD2 matches at 7 bases. Germline CDR1 is PRHDT and CDR2 is FYEKMQ (reference sequence). The CDR3 totals 15 residues. V trimming: 1 base; J trimming: 7 bases; junction bases outside the gene matches: 7. The DNA for the CDR3 is TGTGCCAGCAGCTTAGCGTTTACTAGCGCGAATGAGCAGTTCTTC. The encoded protein is CASSLAFTSANEQFF.

The V and J genes are TRBV27 and TRBJ2-2, with TRBD2 matching over 9 bases. V shed 3 bases and J 6 bases; nucleotides not matched to a gene: 5. CDR1 and CDR2 (germline): MNHEY, SMNVEV (reference sequence). This CDR3 comprises 15 residues. For the CDR3, the DNA is TGTGCCAGCAGTTTGGCCAGCGGGAGGTCCGGGGAGCTGTTTTTT. It yields the protein CASSLASGRSGELFF.

V gene TRBV6-1 combines with J gene TRBJ1-2, with a tentative D call TRBD1 (6 bases). The CDR3 extends over 18 amino acids. The V gene's germline CDR1 is MNHNS and CDR2 SASEGT. V was pared by 4 bases and J by 4 bases, with 25 bases between. This chain's CDR3 is CASSATMDSFKVGYGYTF. CDR3 bases: TGTGCCAGCAGTGCGACTATGGACAGTTTCAAGGTGGGCTATGGCTACACCTTC.

The chain carries TRBV11-2 and TRBJ2-2; no firm D call. Trimming took 6 bases from V and 7 from J, leaving 15 bases between them. CDR1 is SGHAT and CDR2 is FQNNGV in the germline V gene. This CDR3 comprises 14 residues. CDR3 amino acids: CASSASRGGGELFF. In DNA, the CDR3 is TGTGCCAGCAGTGCCAGTCGTGGTGGCGGGGAGCTGTTTTTT.

The J gene is TRBJ2-7, the V gene TRBV2, with a possible D match to TRBD2 (6 bases). This CDR3 spans 13 amino acids. Germline-derived CDR1 and CDR2 are SNHLY and FYNNEI. Trimming shortened V by 5 bases and J by 3 bases, and 11 bases separated the two germline ends. Here the CDR3 DNA reads TGTGCCAGCAGTCAAACGGGACTCTACGAGCAGTACTTC. Its protein is CASSQTGLYEQYF.